Listed here are 9 T cell receptor beta chains from one sample, sequenced in a study of cytomegalovirus exposure and HLA in healthy donors. Profiling relied on immunoSEQ multiplex PCR, and the TCRdb table lists in-frame clones only, not all of them. The sample carries fewer than 350,000 clones, approximately 87% recorded once. What was sequenced was PBMCs. The receptors originated from a woman under 30 in good health and CMV-seronegative.

This sequence joins TRBV29-1 and TRBJ2-1, with D possibly being TRBD2 (5 bases). Trimming took off 3 bases at V and 7 bases at J, with 10 bases between the two ends. CDR3 length equals 12 residues. The V gene's germline CDR1 is SQVTM and CDR2 ANQGSEA. The CDR3 coding sequence is TGCAGCGTTGAGGCGGGCTCAAATGAGCAGTTCTTC. This sequence encodes CSVEAGSNEQFF.

The chain combines TRBV5-6 with TRBJ1-5; D uncertain. Looked up from germline, CDR1 is SGHDT and CDR2 is YYEEEE. V was trimmed by 0 bases and J by 6 bases, leaving 13 bases between them. The CDR3 sequence is 15 residues long. Here the CDR3 reads CASSLGLESGQPQHF. In nucleotides, the CDR3 is TGTGCCAGCAGCTTGGGGCTGGAATCGGGTCAGCCCCAGCATTTT.

V and J are TRBV6-1 and TRBJ1-2, with 9 bases fitting TRBD1. J gave up 4 bases and V 6 bases, and 9 bases lay outside the gene matches. Germline values: CDR1 MNHNS, CDR2 SASEGT. The CDR3 is 15 amino acids. CDR3 protein: CASRVDRGGGYGYTF. Here the CDR3 DNA reads TGTGCCAGCAGGGTGGACAGGGGCGGTGGCTATGGCTACACCTTC.

The J gene is TRBJ1-5, the V gene TRBV28, with 8 bases matching TRBD1. This CDR3 comprises 16 residues. Germline V CDR1 and CDR2: MDHEN, SYDVKM. J gave up 2 bases and V 4 bases, and 7 bases lay outside the gene matches. The CDR3 bases are TGTGCCAGCAGTTCCTACCCGGACAGGGGCAATCAGCCCCAGCATTTT. It codes for CASSSYPDRGNQPQHF.

V gene TRBV18 combines with J gene TRBJ2-7, with TRBD1 matching 11 bases. The germline CDR1 and CDR2 sequences are KGHSH and LQKENI. The V segment lost 0 bases and the J segment 2 bases; nucleotides outside the gene matches: 6. The CDR3 runs 17 residues. The CDR3 bases are TGTGCCAGCTCACCACCGGGACAGGGGGTCCCTACCTACGAGCAGTACTTC. This sequence encodes CASSPPGQGVPTYEQYF.

The V gene is TRBV7-2, the J gene TRBJ2-7; D remains unclear. The length of the CDR3 is 17 residues. Trimming took off 5 bases at V and 0 bases at J, with 20 bases between the two ends. The germline V gene has CDR1 SGHTA and CDR2 FQGNSA. The CDR3 DNA is TGTGCCAGCAGCCTAGGGTTCGGTGGGCCCTACTCCTACGAGCAGTACTTC. Protein: CASSLGFGGPYSYEQYF.

The gene calls are TRBV4-2 and TRBJ2-7; 7 positions match TRBD2. V was pared by 1 base and J by 2 bases, with 8 bases of the junction left unmatched. The length of the CDR3 is 16 residues. CDR1 LGHNA and CDR2 YNFKEQ come from the germline V gene. CDR3 residues: CASSQVGVAGTYEQYF. The CDR3 nucleotides read TGTGCCAGCAGCCAAGTAGGGGTAGCGGGTACCTACGAGCAGTACTTC.

This rearrangement joins TRBV5-1 to TRBJ1-1; a possible D gene is TRBD1 (5 bases). The ends were cut back, 0 bases at V and 1 base at J, with 10 bases in the middle. Per germline, CDR1 SGHRS and CDR2 YFSETQ. The CDR3 loop spans 15 amino acids. CDR3 sequence (DNA): TGCGCCAGCAGCTTGGGCGCCAGGGCGAACACTGAAGCTTTCTTT. Translating gives CASSLGARANTEAFF.

V is TRBV7-3 and J is TRBJ2-5; TRBD2 might be the D (5 bases). V was clipped by 5 bases and J by 1 base, with 8 bases between them. CDR1 is SGHTA and CDR2 is FQGTGA in the germline V gene. The CDR3 is 13 amino acids. This CDR3 is CASSEGRQETQYF. The CDR3 bases are TGTGCCAGCAGCGAGGGCCGCCAAGAGACCCAGTACTTC.